The 29 T cell receptor beta chains in this list originate from one sample, sequenced in a study of blood T cell repertoires in COVID-19. Only in-frame clones appear in the TCRdb table, and some are missing; sequencing was by immunoSEQ multiplex PCR. The repertoire consists of 100,000 to 150,000 clones, with approximately 81% occurring once and the leading ten covering under 5%. Sequencing was carried out using peripheral blood. Receptors were obtained from a man aged 60 to 69 with acute or convalescent COVID-19.

The genes are TRBV12-3 or TRBV12-4 and TRBJ2-2; tentative D call: TRBD2 (5 bases). The V gene lost 5 bases and the J gene lost 1 base, with 5 bases spanning the gap. The CDR3 spans 13 residues. The DNA of the CDR3 is TGTGCCAGCAGTCGGGAGAACACCGGGGAGCTGTTTTTT. Translated: CASSRENTGELFF.

The rearrangement links TRBV5-1 to TRBJ1-1, with 9 bases fitting TRBD1. Trimming took 6 bases from V and 4 from J; bases not matched to a gene: 10. The germline gives CDR1 SGHRS, CDR2 YFSETQ. This CDR3 has 15 amino acids. The CDR3 reads CASTKADRGGTEAFF. CDR3 sequence (DNA): TGCGCCAGCACCAAAGCGGACAGGGGAGGCACTGAAGCTTTCTTT.

The V call is TRBV18, the J call TRBJ2-1; D is ambiguous. Trimming left V 3 bases short and J 7 bases short, with 10 bases between. CDR1 is KGHSH and CDR2 is LQKENI in the germline V gene. This CDR3 is 13 amino acids long. The CDR3: CASSPEAANEQFF. As DNA, the CDR3 is TGTGCCAGCTCACCTGAGGCGGCGAATGAGCAGTTCTTC.

This CDR3 is CATPGAGTYGEQYF. CDR3 coding DNA: TGTGCCACCCCCGGAGCGGGGACTTATGGAGAGCAGTACTTC. The chain is built from TRBV24-1 and TRBJ2-7; the match to TRBD2 covers 7 bases. The CDR3 sequence is 14 residues long. Germline CDR1 reads KGHDR; CDR2 reads SFDVKD. The junction had 14 bases not matched to a gene; V was cut back by 9 bases and J by 7 bases.

CDR3 residues: CASSQEDTGELFF. In nucleotides, the CDR3 is TGTGCCAGCAGCCAGGAGGATACCGGGGAGCTGTTTTTT. J is TRBJ2-2 and V is TRBV27; D is perhaps TRBD2 (5 bases). This CDR3 region has 13 residues. Trimming cost V 6 bases and J 5 bases, with 10 bases left between them. Germline V gene lookup returns CDR1 MNHEY and CDR2 SMNVEV (reference sequence).

The V call is TRBV6-1, the J call TRBJ2-3; 10 bases align to TRBD2. Unmatched junction bases numbered 7, after V lost 4 bases and J lost 3 bases. The CDR3 is 16 residues long. CDR1 and CDR2 (germline): MNHNS, SASEGT. The CDR3 sequence: CASSVSSGSRTDTQYF. Here the CDR3 DNA reads TGTGCCAGCAGTGTATCTAGCGGGAGTCGGACAGATACGCAGTATTTT.

CDR3 coding DNA: TGTGCCAGTTACCAGGGGGCGTCTCCAAATGAGCAGTTCTTC. This sequence encodes CASYQGASPNEQFF. The V call is TRBV28, the J call TRBJ2-1; TRBD1 matches 8 bases. V was pared by 9 bases and J by 7 bases, with 11 bases of the junction left unmatched. This CDR3 is 14 amino acids long. CDR1 and CDR2 (germline): MDHEN, SYDVKM. Together with reference TRBV28 and TRBJ2-1, the CDR3 gives the full variable domain: DVKVTQSSRYLVKRTGEKVFLECVQDMDHENMFWYRQDPGLGLRLIYFSYDVKMKEKGDIPEGYSVSREKKERFSLILESASTNQTSMYLCASYQGASPNEQFFGPGTRLTVL.

The chain links TRBV27 to TRBJ2-2; 7 nucleotides agree with TRBD1. This CDR3 comprises 17 residues. V dropped 5 bases and J dropped 5; count of bases not matched to a gene: 14. Germline V gene data show CDR1 as MNHEY and CDR2 as SMNVEV (reference sequence). Written as DNA, the CDR3 is TGTGCCAGCAGTATACCTAGACAGGGCCCCGGAACCGGGGAGCTGTTTTTT. Translating gives CASSIPRQGPGTGELFF.

The gene calls are TRBV6-5 and TRBJ1-1, with 9 bases that match TRBD1. In germline, CDR1 is MNHEY, CDR2 SVGAGI. The V and J ends lost 6 bases and 12 bases, in that order; junction bases with no gene match: 17. The CDR3 has 15 amino acids. This chain's CDR3 is CASSLSTSGQGNTFF. The CDR3, as DNA: TGTGCCAGCAGCCTTAGCACGTCGGGACAGGGAAACACTTTCTTT.

The rearrangement links TRBV6-5 to TRBJ2-1, with 9 positions matching TRBD1. The J segment lost 7 bases and the V segment lost 5 bases, leaving 9 bases of the junction unmatched. Germline CDR1 and CDR2: MNHEY and SVGAGI. The CDR3 is made up of 15 amino acids. The CDR3 here is CASSPHGQGSNEQFF. CDR3 nucleotide sequence: TGTGCCAGCAGTCCGCACGGACAGGGGAGTAATGAGCAGTTCTTC.

V and J are TRBV6-5 and TRBJ2-7; 7 positions agree with TRBD1. V trimming: 5 bases; J trimming: 4 bases; junction bases outside the gene matches: 8. Germline V lookup: CDR1 MNHEY, CDR2 SVGAGI. The CDR3 has 14 amino acids. CDR3 nucleotide sequence: TGTGCCAGCAGTAATAACAGGGGTTCGTACGAGCAGTACTTC. This sequence encodes CASSNNRGSYEQYF.

The V and J genes are TRBV3-1 (or the pseudogene TRBV3-2) and TRBJ1-6; the D is unclear. Looked up from germline, CDR1 is LGHDT and CDR2 is YNNKEL (reference sequence). The V gene lost 2 bases and the J gene lost 7 bases, with 6 bases spanning the gap. This CDR3 spans 13 amino acids. The CDR3: CASSQQENSPLHF. The CDR3 DNA reads TGTGCCAGCAGCCAACAGGAAAATTCACCCCTCCACTTT.

The chain joins TRBV28 to TRBJ2-2, with TRBD2 as a possible D gene (5 bases). The germline CDR1 and CDR2 sequences are MDHEN and SYDVKM. V lost 3 bases, J lost 0 bases, and 8 bases lay in between. The CDR3 is 15 amino acids. CDR3 in amino acids: CASSFSVANTGELFF. CDR3 sequence (DNA): TGTGCCAGCAGTTTTAGCGTAGCGAACACCGGGGAGCTGTTTTTT.

The chain employs TRBV29-1 and TRBJ2-1; 7 bases are shared with TRBD2. Germline V gene lookup returns CDR1 SQVTM and CDR2 ANQGSEA. The CDR3 is made up of 17 amino acids. V was pared by 5 bases and J by 6 bases, with 19 bases of the junction left unmatched. The CDR3 is CSVMGVNGGSFGNEQFF. CDR3 coding DNA: TGCAGCGTTATGGGGGTGAACGGCGGGAGCTTTGGCAATGAGCAGTTCTTC.

This clone appeared a few times. Other DNA variants within this sample encode the same CDR3. V usage is TRBV7-6 and J usage is TRBJ2-3; 11 bases map to TRBD2. The CDR3 sequence is 16 residues long. After removal of 5 bases from V and 0 bases from J, the junction contained 4 bases not matched to a gene. The germline gives CDR1 SGHVS, CDR2 FNYEAQ. The CDR3 sequence is CASSLRTSGSTDTQYF. The CDR3 DNA reads as TGTGCCAGCAGCCTAAGGACTAGCGGGAGCACAGATACGCAGTATTTT.

The chain recombines TRBV6-1 with TRBJ2-7; no reliable D call. Germline V gene sequence: CDR1 MNHNS, CDR2 SASEGT. The CDR3 spans 14 residues. V shed 5 bases and J shed 3 bases, with 14 bases lying between them. The CDR3 loop is CASSPDTAHYEQYF. CDR3 DNA: TGTGCCAGCAGTCCCGACACCGCACACTACGAGCAGTACTTC.

The genes are TRBV18 and TRBJ2-5; 11 bases line up with TRBD1. Germline CDR1 reads KGHSH; CDR2 reads LQKENI. CDR3 size: 17 residues. J lost 2 bases, V lost 3 bases, and 8 bases had no gene match. The chain's CDR3 is CASSPDTGTGGQETQYF. CDR3 bases: TGTGCCAGCTCACCGGACACCGGGACAGGGGGACAAGAGACCCAGTACTTC.

The chain employs TRBV7-6 and TRBJ2-2, with D perhaps TRBD2 (5 bases). Trimming pared 1 base from V and 4 bases from J, leaving 10 bases between. CDR3 length: 15 amino acids. CDR1 and CDR2 from the germline V gene are SGHVS and FNYEAQ. For the CDR3, the DNA is TGTGCCAGCAGCTTAGTTTGGAGCGGCACCGGGGAGCTGTTTTTT. Translation gives CASSLVWSGTGELFF. The full variable domain, its missing parts supplied by reference TRBV7-6 and TRBJ2-2, is GAGVSQSPRYKVTKRGQDVALRCDPISGHVSLYWYRQALGQGPEFLTYFNYEAQQDKSGLPNDRFSAERPEGSISTLTIQRTEQRDSAMYRCASSLVWSGTGELFFGEGSRLTVL.

V usage is TRBV5-1 and J usage is TRBJ2-3; D is unresolved. Germline values: CDR1 SGHRS, CDR2 YFSETQ. The V end was cut by 4 bases, the J end by 4 bases, with 10 bases between. The CDR3 extends over 13 amino acids. For the CDR3, the DNA is TGCGCCAGCAGCCAGTTGCAGTCAGATACGCAGTATTTT. This gives the protein CASSQLQSDTQYF. Supplemented by reference TRBV5-1 and TRBJ2-3, the full variable domain reads KAGVTQTPRYLIKTRGQQVTLSCSPISGHRSVSWYQQTPGQGLQFLFEYFSETQRNKGNFPGRFSGRQFSNSRSEMNVSTLELGDSALYLCASSQLQSDTQYFGPGTRLTVL.

V and J are TRBV6-5 and TRBJ2-3, with TRBD1 as a possible D gene (6 bases). This CDR3 has 14 residues. Germline CDR1 reads MNHEY; CDR2 reads SVGAGI. Trimming stripped 7 bases from V and 4 bases from J, with 15 bases between. In DNA, the CDR3 is TGTGCCAGCAATCGAAGGGGGACGGCAGATACGCAGTATTTT. This encodes CASNRRGTADTQYF.

This chain joins TRBV3-1 (or the pseudogene TRBV3-2) and TRBJ1-4; D unclear. CDR1 and CDR2 from the germline V gene are LGHDT and YNNKEL (reference sequence). CDR3 size: 14 residues. Trimming took off 5 bases at V and 5 bases at J, with 12 bases between the two ends. The CDR3 DNA reads TGTGCCAGCAGCTTTCTAGAGAAAAATGAAAAACTGTTTTTT. It is translated as CASSFLEKNEKLFF.

This chain joins TRBV18 and TRBJ2-2, with TRBD1 matching over 7 bases. The CDR3 sequence is 16 residues long. Germline CDR1 reads KGHSH; CDR2 reads LQKENI. V shed 3 bases and J 4 bases; nucleotides not matched to a gene: 8. The CDR3 region is CASSPYGTDVTGELFF. In nucleotides, the CDR3 is TGTGCCAGCTCACCTTATGGGACAGACGTCACCGGGGAGCTGTTTTTT. The complete variable domain, with remaining parts taken from reference TRBV18 and TRBJ2-2, reads NAGVMQNPRHLVRRRGQEARLRCSPMKGHSHVYWYRQLPEEGLKFMVYLQKENIIDESGMPKERFSAEFPKEGPSILRIQQVVRGDSAAYFCASSPYGTDVTGELFFGEGSRLTVL.

The rearrangement joins TRBV5-1 to TRBJ2-2, with D perhaps matching TRBD2 (5 bases). The V gene lost 0 bases and the J gene lost 2 bases, with 14 bases spanning the gap. CDR3 length: 17 amino acids. Germline CDR1 is SGHRS and CDR2 is YFSETQ. In DNA form, the CDR3 reads TGCGCCAGCAGCTTGGCCATCGGGATGAGTAACACCGGGGAGCTGTTTTTT. This sequence encodes CASSLAIGMSNTGELFF.

V gene TRBV7-8 combines with J gene TRBJ1-1; a possible D gene is TRBD1 (5 bases). CDR1 is SGHVS, CDR2 FQNEAQ, per germline. V dropped 4 bases and J dropped 6 bases, with 15 bases sitting between them. CDR3 length: 14 residues. The CDR3: CASSSNTGGAEAFF. CDR3 DNA: TGTGCCAGCAGCTCTAACACCGGGGGGGCTGAAGCTTTCTTT.

This clone was seen once. The chain couples TRBV11-2 to TRBJ2-6; no reliable D call. V was cut by 5 bases and J by 1 base, with 12 bases left in between. Germline loops: CDR1 SGHAT, CDR2 FQNNGV. The CDR3 has 16 amino acids. The CDR3 here is CASSPFYSSGANVLTF. The CDR3 coding sequence is TGTGCCAGCAGCCCCTTTTACAGTTCTGGGGCCAACGTCCTGACTTTC.

V is TRBV5-1 and J is TRBJ2-7, with 9 positions matching TRBD1. V dropped 4 bases and J dropped 6; count of bases not matched to a gene: 11. Germline CDR1 is SGHRS and CDR2 is YFSETQ. CDR3 length: 15 residues. The chain's CDR3 is CASSTYQGQGSEQYF. In DNA, the CDR3 is TGCGCCAGCAGCACCTATCAGGGACAGGGTTCCGAGCAGTACTTC.

The chain combines TRBV7-9 with TRBJ2-5, with 8 bases lining up with TRBD2. Germline V gives CDR1 SEHNR, CDR2 FQNEAQ (reference sequence). CDR3 length: 14 amino acids. The ends lost 1 base at V and 4 bases at J; junction bases unmatched: 2. The CDR3: CASSLGSGRETQYF. The CDR3 nucleotides read TGTGCCAGCAGCTTAGGGAGCGGGAGAGAGACCCAGTACTTC.

The V and J genes are TRBV19 and TRBJ2-3; 7 bases align to TRBD2. V gave up 3 bases and J gave up 4 bases; unmatched junction bases: 7. This CDR3 comprises 15 residues. CDR1 and CDR2 from the germline V gene are LNHDA and SQIVND (reference sequence). CDR3 loop: CASSMGGRGADTQYF. The DNA for the CDR3 is TGTGCCAGTAGTATGGGCGGGAGAGGTGCAGATACGCAGTATTTT. Full variable domain (missing parts from reference TRBV19 and TRBJ2-3): DGGITQSPKYLFRKEGQNVTLSCEQNLNHDAMYWYRQDPGQGLRLIYYSQIVNDFQKGDIAEGYSVSREKKESFPLTVTSAQKNPTAFYLCASSMGGRGADTQYFGPGTRLTVL.

J is TRBJ1-5 and V is TRBV7-8, with D possibly being TRBD1 (6 bases). CDR1 and CDR2 from the germline V gene are SGHVS and FQNEAQ. Trimming took 7 bases from V and 3 from J, leaving 13 bases between them. CDR3 size: 14 residues. This CDR3 is CASTTRGSNQPQHF. The CDR3 bases are TGTGCCAGCACCACCAGGGGCTCCAATCAGCCCCAGCATTTT.